The next 5 T cell receptor beta chains were all read from a single sample in a study of STAT5B mutations in CD4+ large granular lymphocyte leukemia. This table comes from immunoSEQ multiplex PCR, and its TCRdb copy is limited to in-frame clones, with some not included. The sample lists tens of thousands of clones; about four fifths were seen once. Sequenced material: CD4+ T cells from blood buffy coats. These receptors came from a human donor in good health.

Only one count was recorded for this clone. V is TRBV7-9 and J is TRBJ2-1; perhaps TRBD2 as D (6 bases). CDR1 SEHNR and CDR2 FQNEAQ come from the germline V gene (reference sequence). This CDR3 spans 12 amino acids. V shed 4 bases and J shed 15 bases, with 16 bases lying between them. CDR3 loop: CASSWVEGGRFF. CDR3 in DNA: TGTGCCAGCAGCTGGGTCGAGGGAGGTAGGTTCTTC.

The V and J genes are TRBV18 and TRBJ2-3, with 7 positions matching TRBD2. Trimming at V came to 3 bases and at J to 5 bases, leaving 8 bases not matched to a gene. This CDR3 comprises 15 residues. Germline-derived CDR1 and CDR2 are KGHSH and LQKENI. CDR3 protein: CASSPRSGAEDTQYF. DNA of the CDR3: TGTGCCAGCTCACCCCGGAGCGGGGCGGAAGATACGCAGTATTTT.

This clone turned up a few times. The J gene is TRBJ1-2, the V gene TRBV25-1; tentatively, D is TRBD1 (6 bases). The CDR3 has 13 residues. Germline V lookup: CDR1 MGHDK, CDR2 SYGVNS. The germline V and J ends were trimmed by 7 bases and 7 bases, with 16 bases remaining between them. The CDR3 region has the DNA TGTGCCAGCAAGTCCCCAGGGGCTGTTGGCTACACCTTC. It is translated as CASKSPGAVGYTF.

V gene TRBV6-5 combines with J gene TRBJ1-2; D ambiguous. CDR3 length: 12 amino acids. V was trimmed by 5 bases and J by 8 bases, leaving 12 bases between them. Germline V lookup: CDR1 MNHEY, CDR2 SVGAGI. CDR3 loop: CASSAAGVGYTF. The CDR3 DNA is TGTGCCAGCAGTGCGGCAGGAGTGGGCTACACCTTC.

The chain joins TRBV30 to TRBJ1-1; D is possibly TRBD1 (6 bases). Deletions cut 4 bases from V and 6 bases from J, with 18 bases between. The CDR3 contains 14 residues. The germline V gene encodes CDR1 GTSNPN and CDR2 SVGIG (reference sequence). The CDR3 loop reads CAWNKGQGRPEAFF. CDR3 nucleotide sequence: TGTGCCTGGAACAAAGGGCAGGGGAGACCTGAAGCTTTCTTT.